What follows describes a single TCR beta chain. This entry is derived from a study of cytomegalovirus exposure and HLA in healthy donors. CDR1 is MGHRA and CDR2 is YSYEKL in the germline V gene. V gave up 2 bases and J gave up 13 bases, with 18 bases separating them. The CDR3 is 15 amino acids. Sequencing was performed with immunoSEQ multiplex PCR; in TCRdb, only in-frame clones are kept and a portion is missing. The sample has 120,000 to 150,000 clones; approximately 90% are singletons. This receptor was taken from a man aged 18 to 30 in good health and CMV-seropositive. The rearrangement links TRBV4-1 to TRBJ1-6; D remains ambiguous. Sequenced: PBMCs. The chain's CDR3 is CASSQTPEAFAPLHF. CDR3 DNA: TGCGCCAGCAGCCAAACACCTGAGGCGTTCGCGCCCCTCCACTTT.